These T cell receptor beta chains were read from a single sample in a study of identical twins. TCRdb ran MiXCR on the 5' RACE reads and lists one entry per CDR3 protein. The top ten hold 1.5% to 2% of the sample, which has 500,000 to 700,000 distinct CDR3 sequences, 7.1% seen once. This same sample was also part of a study on yellow fever vaccine responses in identical twins.

The sample consisted of PBMCs. These receptors were obtained from a woman aged 18 to 35 in good health. Each CDR3 is given with its conserved first and last residue. A D gene is named only where the DNA matches it firmly. Clone size, where shown, is once, few, many, or a class for clones that have expanded.

TRBJ2-1	-	TRBV6-1	-	CASSPSHVYNEQFF	TGTGCCAGCAGCCCTTCTCACGTCTACAATGAGCAGTTCTTC
TRBJ2-3	TRBD2	TRBV27	many	CASSSIAGAPYTQYF	TGTGCCAGCAGTTCCATAGCGGGGGCCCCCTATACGCAGTATTTT
TRBJ1-1	-	TRBV5-8	many	CASSFARNTEAFF	TGTGCCAGCAGTTTTGCCAGGAACACTGAAGCTTTCTTT
TRBJ2-2	TRBD1	TRBV24-1	few	CATSQTGTGAGELFF	TGTGCCACCAGTCAAACCGGGACAGGGGCCGGGGAGCTGTTTTTT
TRBJ2-3	-	TRBV5-1	many	CASSLKDEGTDTQYF	TGCGCCAGCAGCTTGAAGGATGAGGGCACAGATACGCAGTATTTT
TRBJ2-1	-	TRBV19	-	CASKPAGRQDYNEQFF	TGTGCCAGTAAGCCGGCCGGGAGACAGGATTACAATGAGCAGTTCTTC
TRBJ1-1	-	TRBV4-1	-	CASSQDSGARAEAFF	TGCGCCAGCAGCCAAGATTCGGGGGCGCGGGCTGAAGCTTTCTTT
TRBJ2-2	-	TRBV29-1	-	CSVVVRVQPGELFF	TGCAGCGTTGTAGTGCGGGTACAACCCGGGGAGCTGTTTTTT
TRBJ2-7	TRBD2	TRBV20-1	few	CSAWTSGSPYEQYF	TGCAGTGCCTGGACTAGCGGGTCCCCCTACGAGCAGTACTTC
TRBJ2-5	-	TRBV12-3/TRBV12-4	few	CASSKMMRGYNPETQYF	TGTGCCAGCAGTAAAATGATGCGCGGGTACAATCCCGAGACCCAGTACTTC
TRBJ2-3	-	TRBV7-6	-	CASSSIETTQYF	TGTGCCAGCAGCTCGATAGAGACGACGCAGTATTTT
TRBJ2-5	-	TRBV14	-	CASSPDRFQETQYF	TGTGCCAGCAGCCCGGACAGATTTCAAGAGACCCAGTACTTC
TRBJ1-5	-	TRBV12-3/TRBV12-4	many	CASSPGPGNQPQHF	TGTGCCAGCAGTCCCGGCCCCGGCAATCAGCCCCAGCATTTT
TRBJ1-1	TRBD1	TRBV20-1	few	CSAGGQGRIENTEAFF	TGCAGTGCGGGAGGACAGGGGAGAATCGAGAACACTGAAGCTTTCTTT
TRBJ2-1	-	TRBV4-1	-	CASSLIAAGWRNEQFF	TGCGCCAGCAGCCTCATAGCGGCAGGGTGGCGGAATGAGCAGTTCTTC
TRBJ1-5	-	TRBV12-3/TRBV12-4	many	CASSSLGPQHF	TGTGCCAGCAGCAGTCTGGGGCCCCAGCATTTT
TRBJ2-3	TRBD2	TRBV5-1	-	CASSLAGTSKQDTQYF	TGCGCCAGCAGCTTGGCCGGGACTAGCAAACAGGATACGCAGTATTTT
TRBJ2-1	-	TRBV9	-	CASSSTGNYYLGHEQFF	TGTGCCAGCAGCTCTACAGGGAATTACTACCTGGGCCATGAGCAGTTCTTC
TRBJ1-1	-	TRBV7-8	-	CASSFYRTVNTEAFF	TGTGCCAGCAGCTTTTACCGGACGGTGAACACTGAAGCTTTCTTT
TRBJ1-1	TRBD1	TRBV5-1	many	CASRQRTGGELNTEAFF	TGCGCCAGCAGACAAAGGACAGGGGGGGAATTGAACACTGAAGCTTTCTTT
TRBJ2-3	-	TRBV6-5	few	CASSYVRGVDTQYF	TGTGCCAGCAGTTACGTGAGAGGGGTAGATACGCAGTATTTT
TRBJ2-1	-	TRBV7-9	few	CASSRIEGLYNEQFF	TGTGCCAGCAGTCGAATAGAGGGTCTCTACAATGAGCAGTTCTTC
TRBJ1-3	-	TRBV12-3/TRBV12-4	-	CATQRGGGNTIYF	TGTGCCACCCAGAGGGGGGGTGGAAACACCATATATTTT
TRBJ2-5	TRBD2	TRBV24-1	many	CATSDGGGRETQYF	TGTGCCACCAGTGATGGCGGGGGGAGAGAGACCCAGTACTTC
TRBJ2-2	TRBD2	TRBV7-3	-	CASSPGGLAGVVTGELFF	TGTGCCAGCAGCCCAGGCGGACTAGCGGGAGTGGTCACCGGGGAGCTGTTTTTT
TRBJ2-1	TRBD2	TRBV11-2	-	CASSFLSGAGISYNEQFF	TGTGCCAGCAGCTTCCTTTCGGGAGCGGGAATCTCCTACAATGAGCAGTTCTTC